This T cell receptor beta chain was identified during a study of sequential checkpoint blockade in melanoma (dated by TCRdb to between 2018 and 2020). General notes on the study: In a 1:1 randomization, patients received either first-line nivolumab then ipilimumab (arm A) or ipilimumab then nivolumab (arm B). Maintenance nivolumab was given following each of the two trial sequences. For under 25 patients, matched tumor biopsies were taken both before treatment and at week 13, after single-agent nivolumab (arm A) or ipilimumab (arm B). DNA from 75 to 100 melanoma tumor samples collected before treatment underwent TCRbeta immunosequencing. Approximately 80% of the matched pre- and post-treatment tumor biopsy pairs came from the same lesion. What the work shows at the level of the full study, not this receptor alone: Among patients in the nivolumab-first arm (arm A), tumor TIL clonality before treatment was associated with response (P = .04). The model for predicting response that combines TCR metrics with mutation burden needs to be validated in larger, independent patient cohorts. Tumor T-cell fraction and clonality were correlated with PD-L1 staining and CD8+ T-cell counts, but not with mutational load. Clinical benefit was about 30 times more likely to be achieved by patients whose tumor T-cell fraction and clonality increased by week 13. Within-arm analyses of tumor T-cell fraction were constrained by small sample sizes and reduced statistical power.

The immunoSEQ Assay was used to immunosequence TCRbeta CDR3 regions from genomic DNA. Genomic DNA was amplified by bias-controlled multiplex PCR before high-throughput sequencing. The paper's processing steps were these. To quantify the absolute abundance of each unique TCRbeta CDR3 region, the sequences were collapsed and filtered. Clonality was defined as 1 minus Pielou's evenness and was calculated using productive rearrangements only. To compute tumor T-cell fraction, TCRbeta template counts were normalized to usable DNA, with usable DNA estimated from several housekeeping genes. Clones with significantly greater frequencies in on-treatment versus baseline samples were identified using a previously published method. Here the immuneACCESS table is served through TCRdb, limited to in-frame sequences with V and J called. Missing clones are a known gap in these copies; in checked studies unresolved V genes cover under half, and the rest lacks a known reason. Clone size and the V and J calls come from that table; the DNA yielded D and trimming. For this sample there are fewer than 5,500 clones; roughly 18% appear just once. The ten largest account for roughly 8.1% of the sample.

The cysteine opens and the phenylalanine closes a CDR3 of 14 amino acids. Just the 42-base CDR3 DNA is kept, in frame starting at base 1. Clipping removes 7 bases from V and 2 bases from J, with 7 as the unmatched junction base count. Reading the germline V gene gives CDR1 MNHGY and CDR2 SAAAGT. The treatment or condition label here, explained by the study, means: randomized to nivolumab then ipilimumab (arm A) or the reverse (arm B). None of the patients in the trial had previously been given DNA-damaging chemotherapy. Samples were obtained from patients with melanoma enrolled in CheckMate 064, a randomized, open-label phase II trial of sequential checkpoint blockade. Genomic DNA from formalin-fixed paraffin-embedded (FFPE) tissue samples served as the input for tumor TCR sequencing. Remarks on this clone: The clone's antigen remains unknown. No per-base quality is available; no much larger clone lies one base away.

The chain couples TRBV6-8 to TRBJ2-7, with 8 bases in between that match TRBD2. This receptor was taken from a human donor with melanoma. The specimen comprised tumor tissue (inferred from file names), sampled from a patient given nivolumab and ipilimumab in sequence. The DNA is TGTGCCAGCAATCAGCGGGGGCGCACCTACGAGCAGTACTTC. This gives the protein CASNQRGRTYEQYF.